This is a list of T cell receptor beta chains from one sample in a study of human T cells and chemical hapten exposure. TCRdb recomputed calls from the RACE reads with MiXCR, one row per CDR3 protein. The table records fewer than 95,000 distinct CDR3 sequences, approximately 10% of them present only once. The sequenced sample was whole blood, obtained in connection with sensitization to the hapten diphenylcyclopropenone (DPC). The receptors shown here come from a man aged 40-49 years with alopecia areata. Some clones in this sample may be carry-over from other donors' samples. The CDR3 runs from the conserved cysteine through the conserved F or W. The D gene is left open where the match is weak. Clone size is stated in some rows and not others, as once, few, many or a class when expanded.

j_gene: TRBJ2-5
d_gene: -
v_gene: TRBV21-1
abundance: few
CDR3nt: TGTGCCAGCAGCAACGGGGTAGAACAAGAGACCCAGTACTTC
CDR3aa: CASSNGVEQETQYF

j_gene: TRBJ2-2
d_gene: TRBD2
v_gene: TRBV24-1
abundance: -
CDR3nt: TGTGCCACCAGTGACCTACTAGCGGTAAACACCGGGGAGCTGTTTTTT
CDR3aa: CATSDLLAVNTGELFF

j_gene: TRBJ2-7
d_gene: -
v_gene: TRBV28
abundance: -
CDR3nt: TGTGCCAGCAGCTCTTTAGGGCCCACCTACGAGCAGTACTTC
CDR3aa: CASSSLGPTYEQYF

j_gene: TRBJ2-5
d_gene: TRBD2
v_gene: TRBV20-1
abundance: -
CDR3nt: TGCAGTGCCGTACCGTTTGAGGGACTAGAAGAGACCCAGTACTTC
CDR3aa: CSAVPFEGLEETQYF

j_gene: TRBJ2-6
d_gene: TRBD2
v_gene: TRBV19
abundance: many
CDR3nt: TGTGCCACCAAAGCGGGAGTTACCTCTGGGGCCAACGTCCTGACTTTC
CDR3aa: CATKAGVTSGANVLTF

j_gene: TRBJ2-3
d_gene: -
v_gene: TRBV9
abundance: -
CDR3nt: TGTGCCAGCACAAGCGGAAACACAGATACGCAGTATTTT
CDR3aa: CASTSGNTDTQYF

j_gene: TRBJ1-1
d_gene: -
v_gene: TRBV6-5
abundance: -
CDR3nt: TGTGCCAGCAGCCCAATAATGTGGAACACTGAAGCTTTCTTT
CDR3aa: CASSPIMWNTEAFF

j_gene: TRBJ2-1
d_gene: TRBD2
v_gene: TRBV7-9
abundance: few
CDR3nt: TGTGCCAGCAGCTTGCGGGAGTATGATGAGCAGTTCTTC
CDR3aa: CASSLREYDEQFF

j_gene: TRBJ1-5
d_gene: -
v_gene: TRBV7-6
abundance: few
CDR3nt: TGTGCCAGCAGCGGGGGTAGCAATCAGCCCCAGCATTTT
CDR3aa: CASSGGSNQPQHF

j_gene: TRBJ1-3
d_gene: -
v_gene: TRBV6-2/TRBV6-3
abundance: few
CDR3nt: TGTGCCAGCAGTTACTCCAGGGACATCGGAAACACCATATATTTT
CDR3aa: CASSYSRDIGNTIYF

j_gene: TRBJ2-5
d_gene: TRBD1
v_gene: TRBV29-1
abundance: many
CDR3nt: TGCAGCGTTAGGTTATTTCGGGACAGGAAGCTCCAAGAGACCCAGTACTTC
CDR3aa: CSVRLFRDRKLQETQYF

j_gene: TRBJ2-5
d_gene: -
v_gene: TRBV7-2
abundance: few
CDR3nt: TGTGCCAGCAGCTTAGGTAGCCGGGTTGGAAGTGGAGAGACCCAGTACTTC
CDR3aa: CASSLGSRVGSGETQYF

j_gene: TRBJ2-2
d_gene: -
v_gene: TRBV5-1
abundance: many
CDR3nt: TGCGCCAGCAGCTGGGACGGGACAATCACCGGGGAGCTGTTTTTT
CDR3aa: CASSWDGTITGELFF

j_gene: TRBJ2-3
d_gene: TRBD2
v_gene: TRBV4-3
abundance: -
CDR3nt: TGCGCCAGCAGCCAAGTAGCGGGAGGGCCCTCAGATACGCAGTATTTT
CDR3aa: CASSQVAGGPSDTQYF

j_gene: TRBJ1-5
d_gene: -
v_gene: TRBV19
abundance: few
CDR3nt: TGTGCCACCCGACATTATAGCAATCAGCCCCAGCATTTT
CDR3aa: CATRHYSNQPQHF

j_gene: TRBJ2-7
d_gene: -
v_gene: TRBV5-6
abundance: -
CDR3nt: TGTGCCAGCAGCTTGCTCCCTACTAGCGAGCAGTACTTC
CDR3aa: CASSLLPTSEQYF

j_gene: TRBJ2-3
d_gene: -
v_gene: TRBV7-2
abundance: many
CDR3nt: TGTGCCAGCAGCTTAGGGTGGAGCACAGATACGCAGTATTTT
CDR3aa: CASSLGWSTDTQYF

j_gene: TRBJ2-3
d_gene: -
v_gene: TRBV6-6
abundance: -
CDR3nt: TGTGCCAGCAGTTACCGGGCAGTCCTAGGAGATACGCAGTATTTT
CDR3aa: CASSYRAVLGDTQYF

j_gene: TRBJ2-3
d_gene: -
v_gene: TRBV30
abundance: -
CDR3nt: TGTGCCTGGAGTGTACTTAGCACAGATACGCAGTATTTT
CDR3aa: CAWSVLSTDTQYF

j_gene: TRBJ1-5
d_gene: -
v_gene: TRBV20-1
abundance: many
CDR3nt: TGCAGTGCTAGTATTGGGACGGGTCTCAATCAGCCCCAGCATTTT
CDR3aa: CSASIGTGLNQPQHF

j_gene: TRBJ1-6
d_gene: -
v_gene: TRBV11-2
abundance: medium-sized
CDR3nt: TGTGCCAGCAGCTACGAAAGGACAGCTAATTCACCCCTCCACTTT
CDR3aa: CASSYERTANSPLHF

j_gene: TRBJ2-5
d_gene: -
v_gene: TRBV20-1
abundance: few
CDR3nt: TGCAGTGCTATAGCGGACGGGGAGACCCAGTACTTC
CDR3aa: CSAIADGETQYF

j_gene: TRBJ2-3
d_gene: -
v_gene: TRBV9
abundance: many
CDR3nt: TGTGCCAGCAGCGTGGCAGTACAGATCCCTACAGATACGCAGTATTTT
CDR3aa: CASSVAVQIPTDTQYF

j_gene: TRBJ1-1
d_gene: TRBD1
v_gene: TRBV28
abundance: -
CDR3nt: TGTGCCAGCAACGATTCTGACAGGGGGTTTGAAGCTTTCTTT
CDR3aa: CASNDSDRGFEAFF

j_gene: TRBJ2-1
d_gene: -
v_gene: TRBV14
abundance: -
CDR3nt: TGTGCCAGCAGCCAAGAAACTAGCCTTGAGCAGTTCTTC
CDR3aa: CASSQETSLEQFF

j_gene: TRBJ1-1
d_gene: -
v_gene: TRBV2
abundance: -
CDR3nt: TGTGGGGGTATGAACACTGAAGCTTTCTTT
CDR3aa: CGGMNTEAFF

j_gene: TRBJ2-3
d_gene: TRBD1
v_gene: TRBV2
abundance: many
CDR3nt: TGTGCCAGCATCGACAGGGGAAATACGCAGTATTTT
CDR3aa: CASIDRGNTQYF

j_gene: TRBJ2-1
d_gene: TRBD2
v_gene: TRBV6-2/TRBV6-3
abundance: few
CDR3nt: TGTGCCAGCAGTTACACCCTAGCGGGATTCTACAATGAGCAGTTCTTC
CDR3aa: CASSYTLAGFYNEQFF

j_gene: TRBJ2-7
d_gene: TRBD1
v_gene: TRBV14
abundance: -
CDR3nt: TGTGCCAGCAGCCAAGAGGGACAGGGGAAATACGAGCAGTACTTC
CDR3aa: CASSQEGQGKYEQYF

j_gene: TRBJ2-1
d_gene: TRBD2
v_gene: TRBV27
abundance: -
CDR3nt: TGTGCCAGCAGTCTTCGACTAGCAAGCTCCTACAATGAGCAGTTCTTC
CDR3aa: CASSLRLASSYNEQFF

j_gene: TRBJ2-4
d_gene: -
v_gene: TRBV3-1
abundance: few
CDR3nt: TGTGCCAGCAGCCAAGTGAGCGGCATTCAGTACTTC
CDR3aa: CASSQVSGIQYF

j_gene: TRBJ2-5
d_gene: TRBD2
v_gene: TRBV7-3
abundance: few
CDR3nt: TGTGCCAGCAGCCCTAGCGGGAGTGAGACCCAGTACTTC
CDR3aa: CASSPSGSETQYF

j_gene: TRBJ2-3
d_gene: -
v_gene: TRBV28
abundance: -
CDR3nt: TGTGCCAGCATGGCGGGAACGATCAGCACAGATACGCAGTATTTT
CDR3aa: CASMAGTISTDTQYF

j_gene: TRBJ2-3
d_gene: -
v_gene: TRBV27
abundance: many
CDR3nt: TGTGCCAGCAGTTCCCAAATCCTACTTAGCACAGATACGCAGTATTTT
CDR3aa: CASSSQILLSTDTQYF